Shown below are 2 T cell receptor beta chains from a single sample sequenced in a study of blood T cells in healthy people across ages. Using a J-beta primer mix together with a sample-barcoded 5' primer, a second PCR was run for about 6 to 11 cycles. One entry per CDR3 protein results from TCRdb running MiXCR on the 5' RACE reads. In the table there are roughly 640,000 distinct CDR3 sequences, approximately 30% of which are singletons. The sample comprised blood. The receptors stem from a woman over 75 in good health.

There are many counts of this clonotype. V gene TRBV5-1 combines with J gene TRBJ1-2; 9 bases fit TRBD1. This CDR3 has 14 residues. The V gene end was trimmed by 3 bases and the J gene end by 7 bases; junction bases not matched to a gene: 7. Germline values: CDR1 SGHRS, CDR2 YFSETQ. Here the CDR3 DNA reads TGCGCCAGCAGCTCGGACAGGGGATCAGGTGGCTACACCTTC. Protein product: CASSSDRGSGGYTF. The full variable domain, completed using reference TRBV5-1 and TRBJ1-2, is KAGVTQTPRYLIKTRGQQVTLSCSPISGHRSVSWYQQTPGQGLQFLFEYFSETQRNKGNFPGRFSGRQFSNSRSEMNVSTLELGDSALYLCASSSDRGSGGYTFGSGTRLTVV.

As regards this clonotype: A read error may be the cause here, since a much bigger clone is one base away. V is TRBV6-1 and J is TRBJ1-2; the D is unclear. Germline CDR1 reads MNHNS; CDR2 reads SASEGT. CDR3 length equals 11 residues. V lost 7 bases and J lost 4, with 7 bases in between. CDR3 nucleotide sequence: TGTGCCAGCACGGTAGCCTATGGCTACACCTTC. Protein: CASTVAYGYTF.